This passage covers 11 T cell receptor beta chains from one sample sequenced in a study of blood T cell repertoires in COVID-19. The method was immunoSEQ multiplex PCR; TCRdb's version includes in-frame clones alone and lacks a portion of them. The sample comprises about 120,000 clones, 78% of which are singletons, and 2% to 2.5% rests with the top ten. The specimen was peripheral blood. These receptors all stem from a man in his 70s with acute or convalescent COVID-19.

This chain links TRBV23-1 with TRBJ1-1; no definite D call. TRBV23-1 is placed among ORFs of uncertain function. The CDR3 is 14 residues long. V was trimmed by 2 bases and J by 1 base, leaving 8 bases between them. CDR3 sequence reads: CASSQKFQNTEAFF. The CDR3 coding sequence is TGCGCCAGCAGTCAAAAATTCCAGAACACTGAAGCTTTCTTT.

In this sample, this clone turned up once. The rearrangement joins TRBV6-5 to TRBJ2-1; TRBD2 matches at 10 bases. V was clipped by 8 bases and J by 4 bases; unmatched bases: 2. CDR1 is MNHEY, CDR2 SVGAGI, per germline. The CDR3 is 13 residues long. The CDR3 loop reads CASALAGYNEQFF. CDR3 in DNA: TGTGCCAGCGCACTAGCGGGGTACAATGAGCAGTTCTTC.

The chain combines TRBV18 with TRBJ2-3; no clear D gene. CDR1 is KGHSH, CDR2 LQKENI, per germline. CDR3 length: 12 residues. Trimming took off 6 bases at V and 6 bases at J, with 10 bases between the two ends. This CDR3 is CASSPILDTQYF. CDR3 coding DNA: TGTGCCAGCTCCCCTATACTGGATACGCAGTATTTT.

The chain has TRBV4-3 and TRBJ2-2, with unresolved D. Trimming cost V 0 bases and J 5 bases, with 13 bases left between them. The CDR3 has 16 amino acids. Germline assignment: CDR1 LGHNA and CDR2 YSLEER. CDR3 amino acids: CASSQEASSRTGELFF. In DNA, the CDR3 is TGCGCCAGCAGCCAAGAGGCTAGTTCGCGGACCGGGGAGCTGTTTTTT.

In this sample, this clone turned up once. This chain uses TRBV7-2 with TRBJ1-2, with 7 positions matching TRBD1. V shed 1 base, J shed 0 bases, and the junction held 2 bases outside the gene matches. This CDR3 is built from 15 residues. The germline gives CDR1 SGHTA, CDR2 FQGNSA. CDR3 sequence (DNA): TGTGCCAGCAGCTTAGAGGGGGCCCCTAACTATGGCTACACCTTC. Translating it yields CASSLEGAPNYGYTF.

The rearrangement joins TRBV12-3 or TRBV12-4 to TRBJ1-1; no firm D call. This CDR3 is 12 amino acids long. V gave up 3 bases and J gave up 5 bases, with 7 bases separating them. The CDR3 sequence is CASSFEKTEAFF. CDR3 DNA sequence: TGTGCCAGCAGTTTCGAGAAGACTGAAGCTTTCTTT.

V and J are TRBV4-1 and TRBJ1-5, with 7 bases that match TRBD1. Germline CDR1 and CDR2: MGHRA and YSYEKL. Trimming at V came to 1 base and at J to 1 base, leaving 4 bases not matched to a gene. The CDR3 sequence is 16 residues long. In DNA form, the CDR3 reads TGCGCCAGCAGCCAAGGGAGACAGGGAAGCAATCAGCCCCAGCATTTT. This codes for CASSQGRQGSNQPQHF.

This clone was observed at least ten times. CDR3 bases: TGTGCCACCAGTGATAGGAACCCGGGACAGGGGATCAGGAGTGCAACTAATGAAAAACTGTTTTTT. It is translated as CATSDRNPGQGIRSATNEKLFF. The gene calls are TRBV24-1 and TRBJ1-4; 10 bases are a match to TRBD1. CDR3 length: 22 residues. Trimming took 3 bases from V and 0 from J; bases not matched to a gene: 18. Germline assignment: CDR1 KGHDR and CDR2 SFDVKD.

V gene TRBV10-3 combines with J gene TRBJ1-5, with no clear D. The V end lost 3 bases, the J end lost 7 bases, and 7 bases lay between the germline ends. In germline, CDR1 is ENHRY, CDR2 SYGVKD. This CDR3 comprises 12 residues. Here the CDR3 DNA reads TGTGCCATCAGTGAAGGAGAACAGCCCCAGCATTTT. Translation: CAISEGEQPQHF.

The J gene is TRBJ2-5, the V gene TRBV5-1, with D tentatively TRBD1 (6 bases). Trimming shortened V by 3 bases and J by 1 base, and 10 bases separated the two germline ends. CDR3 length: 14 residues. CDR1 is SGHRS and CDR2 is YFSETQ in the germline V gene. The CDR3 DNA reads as TGCGCCAGCAGCTCGGACAGCCTCCAAGAGACCCAGTACTTC. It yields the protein CASSSDSLQETQYF.

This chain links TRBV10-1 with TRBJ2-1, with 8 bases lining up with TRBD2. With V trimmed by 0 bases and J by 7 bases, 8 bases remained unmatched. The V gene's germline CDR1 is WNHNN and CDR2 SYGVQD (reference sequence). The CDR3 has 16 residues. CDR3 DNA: TGCGCCAGCAGTGAGTCGGACGGGGGGGCCTGGAATGAGCAGTTCTTC. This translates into CASSESDGGAWNEQFF.